This entry is about one T cell receptor beta chain. The antigen is undetermined. PCR primers comprised 60 Vbeta and 13 Jbeta primers. Here immunoSEQ multiplex PCR was the method, and the copy in TCRdb shows in-frame clones only, minus some. Of 180,000 or so clones in the sample, about 80% were seen once. The CDR3 is 15 amino acids. V lost 0 bases to trimming and J lost 5 bases; unmatched junction nucleotides: 7. Germline lookup yields CDR1 SGDLS and CDR2 YYNGEE. The data derive from a study of cytomegalovirus exposure and HLA in healthy donors. Findings and caveats of the study: In vitro testing confirmed a few CMV-associated chains as specific for CMV antigens.

Sequencing was done on a sample of PBMCs. V is TRBV9 and J is TRBJ2-5; 7 bases fit TRBD2. The TCR comes from a man aged 50-60 years in good health and CMV-seropositive. As DNA, the CDR3 is TGTGCCAGCAGCGTAGAGGCGGGGGTGGTGGAGACCCAGTACTTC. Protein: CASSVEAGVVETQYF. The full variable domain, completed using reference TRBV9 and TRBJ2-5, is DSGVTQTPKHLITATGQRVTLRCSPRSGDLSVYWYQQSLDQGLQFLIQYYNGEERAKGNILERFSAQQFPDLHSELNLSSLELGDSALYFCASSVEAGVVETQYFGPGTRLLVL.